The entry below gives a single TCR beta chain sequence along with its context. Its antigen is unidentified. The data were taken from a study of T cell responses to AZD1222 COVID-19 vaccine. Study conclusions and caveats: Females outnumbered males among donors, who were mostly white British; clonal diversity was possibly underestimated. Regions 160-218 and 743-854 held dominance among vaccine-associated CD4 TCRs, which spanned spike.

The CDR3 consists of 12 residues. The ends were cut back, 0 bases at V and 10 bases at J, with 4 bases in the middle. The germline V gene encodes CDR1 LGHDT and CDR2 YNNKEL (reference sequence). Analysis merged second doses at about 4 or about 12 weeks. This table comes from immunoSEQ multiplex PCR, and its TCRdb copy is limited to in-frame clones, with some not included. This table has 43,000 or so clones, around 90% appearing once. This rearrangement joins TRBV3-1 (or the pseudogene TRBV3-2) to TRBJ1-6; D not resolved. The sequence was obtained from an adult who received the AZD1222 COVID-19 vaccine. This specimen consisted of peripheral blood, obtained 28 days after the second AZD1222 dose. The CDR3 sequence is CASSQEGSPLHF. The CDR3 region has the DNA TGTGCCAGCAGCCAAGAGGGGTCACCCCTCCACTTT.